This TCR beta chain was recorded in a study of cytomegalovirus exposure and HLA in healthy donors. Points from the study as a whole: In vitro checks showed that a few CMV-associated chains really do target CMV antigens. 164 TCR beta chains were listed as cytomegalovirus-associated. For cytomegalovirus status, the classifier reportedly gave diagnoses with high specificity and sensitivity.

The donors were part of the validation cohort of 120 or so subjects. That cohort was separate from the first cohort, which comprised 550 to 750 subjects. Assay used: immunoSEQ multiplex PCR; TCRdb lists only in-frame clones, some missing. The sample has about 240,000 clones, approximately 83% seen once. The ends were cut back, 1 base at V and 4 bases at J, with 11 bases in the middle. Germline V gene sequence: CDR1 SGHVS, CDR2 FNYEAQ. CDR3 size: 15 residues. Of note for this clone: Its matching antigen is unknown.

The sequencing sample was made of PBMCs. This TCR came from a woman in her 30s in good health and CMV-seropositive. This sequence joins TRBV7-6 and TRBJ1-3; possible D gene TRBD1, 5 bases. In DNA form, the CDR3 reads TGTGCCAGCAGCTTAGACGGGGGTGTAGGAAACACCATATATTTT. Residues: CASSLDGGVGNTIYF.